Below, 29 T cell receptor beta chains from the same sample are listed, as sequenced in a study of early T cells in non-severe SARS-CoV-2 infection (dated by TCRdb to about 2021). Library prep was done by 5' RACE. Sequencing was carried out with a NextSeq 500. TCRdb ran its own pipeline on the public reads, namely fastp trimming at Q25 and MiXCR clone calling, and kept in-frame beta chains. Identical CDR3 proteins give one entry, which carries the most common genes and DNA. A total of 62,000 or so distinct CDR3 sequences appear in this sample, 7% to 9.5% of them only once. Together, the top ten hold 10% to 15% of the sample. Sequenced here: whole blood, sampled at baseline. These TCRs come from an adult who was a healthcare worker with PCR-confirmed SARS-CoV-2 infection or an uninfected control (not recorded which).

The chain's CDR3 is CASSPGLYNEQFF. CDR3 DNA: TGTGCCAGCAGCCCGGGACTTTACAATGAGCAGTTCTTC. V usage is TRBV3-1 and J usage is TRBJ2-1; perhaps TRBD2 as D (6 bases). The germline CDR1 and CDR2 sequences are LGHDT and YNNKEL (reference sequence). CDR3 length: 13 amino acids. V lost 4 bases and J 4 bases, leaving 8 bases between the germline ends.

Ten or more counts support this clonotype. The CDR3 here is CASSPRPDTGELFF. The CDR3 bases are TGTGCCAGCTCACCACGCCCTGACACCGGGGAGCTGTTTTTT. The V and J genes are TRBV18 and TRBJ2-2; no reliable D call. Trimming shortened V by 1 base and J by 3 bases, and 6 bases separated the two germline ends. The CDR3 loop spans 14 amino acids. Germline assignment: CDR1 KGHSH and CDR2 LQKENI.

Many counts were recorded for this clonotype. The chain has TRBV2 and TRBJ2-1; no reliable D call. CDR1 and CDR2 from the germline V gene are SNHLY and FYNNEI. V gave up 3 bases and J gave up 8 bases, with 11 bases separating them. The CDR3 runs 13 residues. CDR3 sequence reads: CASSDPLLDEQFF. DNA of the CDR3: TGTGCCAGCAGTGATCCCCTCTTGGATGAGCAGTTCTTC.

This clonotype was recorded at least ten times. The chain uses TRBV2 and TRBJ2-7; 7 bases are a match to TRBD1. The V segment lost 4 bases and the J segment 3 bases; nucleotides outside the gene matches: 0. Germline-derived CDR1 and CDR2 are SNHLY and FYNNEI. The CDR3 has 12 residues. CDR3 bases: TGTGCCAGCAGTGGGACAGGCTACGAGCAGTACTTC. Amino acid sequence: CASSGTGYEQYF.

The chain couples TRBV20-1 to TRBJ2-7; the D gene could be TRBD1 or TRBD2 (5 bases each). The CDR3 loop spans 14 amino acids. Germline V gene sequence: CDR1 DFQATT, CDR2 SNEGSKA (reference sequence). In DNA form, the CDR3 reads TGCAGCTTACGGGGCGGATCTGTCTCCTACGAGCAGTACTTC. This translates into CSLRGGSVSYEQYF.

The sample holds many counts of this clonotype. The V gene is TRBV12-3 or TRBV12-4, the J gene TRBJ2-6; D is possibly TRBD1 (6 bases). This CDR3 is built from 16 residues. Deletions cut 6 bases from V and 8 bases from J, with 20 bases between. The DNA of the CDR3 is TGTGCCAGCAGAGCTTACCCAGGGGAGAGGTCCAACGTCCTGACTTTC. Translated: CASRAYPGERSNVLTF.

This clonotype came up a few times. CDR3 sequence reads: CASSLGGPGLAGRTDTQYF. In nucleotides, the CDR3 is TGCGCCAGCAGCTTAGGGGGGCCTGGACTAGCGGGACGCACAGATACGCAGTATTTT. This chain links TRBV5-1 with TRBJ2-3, with TRBD2 identical over 12 bases. V trimming: 2 bases; J trimming: 1 base; junction bases outside the gene matches: 11. The CDR3 covers 19 residues. The germline gives CDR1 SGHRS, CDR2 YFSETQ.

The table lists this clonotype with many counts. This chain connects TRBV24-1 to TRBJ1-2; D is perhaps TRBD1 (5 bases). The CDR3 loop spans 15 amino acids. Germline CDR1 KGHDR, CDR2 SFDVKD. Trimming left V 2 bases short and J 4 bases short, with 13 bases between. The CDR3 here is CATSDSTGGIYGYTF. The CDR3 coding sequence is TGTGCCACCAGTGATTCAACAGGTGGGATCTATGGCTACACCTTC.

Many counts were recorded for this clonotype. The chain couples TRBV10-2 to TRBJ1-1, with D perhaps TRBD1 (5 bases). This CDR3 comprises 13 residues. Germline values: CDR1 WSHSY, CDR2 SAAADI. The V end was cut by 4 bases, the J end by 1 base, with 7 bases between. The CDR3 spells CASSGQTNTEAFF. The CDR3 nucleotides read TGCGCCAGCAGTGGACAGACGAACACTGAAGCTTTCTTT.

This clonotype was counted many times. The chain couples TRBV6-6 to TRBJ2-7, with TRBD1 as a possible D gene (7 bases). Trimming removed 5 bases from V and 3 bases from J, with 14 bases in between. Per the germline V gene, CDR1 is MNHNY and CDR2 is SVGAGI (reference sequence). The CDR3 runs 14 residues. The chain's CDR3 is CASSPTGEVYEQYF. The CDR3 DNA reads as TGTGCCAGCAGTCCTACAGGGGAGGTCTACGAGCAGTACTTC.

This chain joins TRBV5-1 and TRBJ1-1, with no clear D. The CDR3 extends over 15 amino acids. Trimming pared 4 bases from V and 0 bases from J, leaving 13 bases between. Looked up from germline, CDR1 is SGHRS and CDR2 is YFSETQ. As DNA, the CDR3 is TGCGCCAGCAGCCAGACTTTGGATATGAACACTGAAGCTTTCTTT. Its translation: CASSQTLDMNTEAFF.

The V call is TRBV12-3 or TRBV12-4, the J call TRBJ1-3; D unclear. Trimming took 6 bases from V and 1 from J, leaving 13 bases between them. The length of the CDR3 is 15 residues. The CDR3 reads CASSRPLQSGNTIYF. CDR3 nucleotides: TGTGCCAGCAGCCGCCCCTTACAGTCTGGAAACACCATATATTTT.

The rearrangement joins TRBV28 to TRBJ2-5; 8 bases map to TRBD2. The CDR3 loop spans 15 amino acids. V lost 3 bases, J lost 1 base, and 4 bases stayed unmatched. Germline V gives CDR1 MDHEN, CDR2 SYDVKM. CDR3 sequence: CASSLSGGSQETQYF. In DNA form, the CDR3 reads TGTGCCAGCAGTTTGAGCGGGGGAAGCCAAGAGACCCAGTACTTC.

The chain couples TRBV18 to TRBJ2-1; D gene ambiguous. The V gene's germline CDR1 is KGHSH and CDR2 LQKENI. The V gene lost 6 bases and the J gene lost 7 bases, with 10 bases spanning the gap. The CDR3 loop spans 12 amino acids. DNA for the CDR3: TGTGCCAGCTCCCGGCTTACTAATGAGCAGTTCTTC. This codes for CASSRLTNEQFF. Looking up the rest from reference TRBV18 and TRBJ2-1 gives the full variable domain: NAGVMQNPRHLVRRRGQEARLRCSPMKGHSHVYWYRQLPEEGLKFMVYLQKENIIDESGMPKERFSAEFPKEGPSILRIQQVVRGDSAAYFCASSRLTNEQFFGPGTRLTVL.

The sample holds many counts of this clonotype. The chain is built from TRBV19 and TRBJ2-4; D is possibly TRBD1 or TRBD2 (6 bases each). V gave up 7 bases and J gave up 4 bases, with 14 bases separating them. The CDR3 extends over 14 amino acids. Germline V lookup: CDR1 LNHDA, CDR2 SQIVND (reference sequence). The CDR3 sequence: CASNSRGAKNIQYF. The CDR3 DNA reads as TGTGCCAGTAACTCGAGGGGGGCGAAAAACATTCAGTACTTC.

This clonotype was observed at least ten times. CDR3 in amino acids: CASSEDRIYGYTF. CDR3 sequence (DNA): TGTGCCAGCTCAGAGGACAGGATCTATGGCTACACCTTC. The chain is built from TRBV18 and TRBJ1-2; 7 bases agree with TRBD1. V lost 5 bases and J lost 4; bases outside the gene matches: 4. Germline loops: CDR1 KGHSH, CDR2 LQKENI. The CDR3 is made up of 13 amino acids.

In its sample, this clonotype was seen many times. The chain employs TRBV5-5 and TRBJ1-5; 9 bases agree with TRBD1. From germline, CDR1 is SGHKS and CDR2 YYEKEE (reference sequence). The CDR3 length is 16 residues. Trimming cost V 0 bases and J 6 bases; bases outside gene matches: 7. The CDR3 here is CASSLAVQGAGQPQHF. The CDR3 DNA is TGTGCCAGCAGCTTGGCCGTACAGGGGGCGGGTCAGCCCCAGCATTTT.

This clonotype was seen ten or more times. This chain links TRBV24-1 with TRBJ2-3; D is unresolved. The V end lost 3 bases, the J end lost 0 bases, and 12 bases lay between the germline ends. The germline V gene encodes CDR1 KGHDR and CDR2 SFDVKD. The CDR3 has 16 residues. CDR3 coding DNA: TGTGCCACCAGTGATCCGTTATTCGGCAGCACAGATACGCAGTATTTT. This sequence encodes CATSDPLFGSTDTQYF.

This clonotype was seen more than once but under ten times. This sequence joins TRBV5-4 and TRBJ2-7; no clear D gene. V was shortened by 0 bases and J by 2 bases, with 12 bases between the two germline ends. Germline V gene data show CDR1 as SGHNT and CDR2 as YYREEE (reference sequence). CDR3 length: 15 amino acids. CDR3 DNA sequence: TGTGCCAGCAGCTTGGAAGGCGGTTTTGCCTACGAGCAGTACTTC. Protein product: CASSLEGGFAYEQYF.

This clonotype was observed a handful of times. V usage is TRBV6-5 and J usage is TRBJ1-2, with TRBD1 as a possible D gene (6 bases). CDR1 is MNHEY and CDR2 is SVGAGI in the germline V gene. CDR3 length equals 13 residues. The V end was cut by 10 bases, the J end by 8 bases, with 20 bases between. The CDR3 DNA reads TGTGCCACCCGCCGCAGGGGTTCTTCCGGCTACACCTTC. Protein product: CATRRRGSSGYTF.

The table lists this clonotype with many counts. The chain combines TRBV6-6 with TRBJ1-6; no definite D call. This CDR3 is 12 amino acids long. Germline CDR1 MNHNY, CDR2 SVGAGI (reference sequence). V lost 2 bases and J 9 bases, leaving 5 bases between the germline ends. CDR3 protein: CASSYGASPLHF. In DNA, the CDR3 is TGTGCCAGCAGTTACGGAGCTTCACCCCTCCACTTT.

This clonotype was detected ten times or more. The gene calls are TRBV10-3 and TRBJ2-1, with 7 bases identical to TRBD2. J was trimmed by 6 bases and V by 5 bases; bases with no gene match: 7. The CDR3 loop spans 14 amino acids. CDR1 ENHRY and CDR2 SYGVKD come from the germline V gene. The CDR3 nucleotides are TGTGCCATCAGTCCAAGCGGGACCTTCAATGAGCAGTTCTTC. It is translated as CAISPSGTFNEQFF.

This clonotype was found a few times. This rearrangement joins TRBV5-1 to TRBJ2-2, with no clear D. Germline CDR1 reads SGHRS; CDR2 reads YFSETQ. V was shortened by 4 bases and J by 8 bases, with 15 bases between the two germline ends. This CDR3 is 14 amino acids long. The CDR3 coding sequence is TGCGCCAGCAGCACCGGTCAGGCAGAAGGGGAGCTGTTTTTT. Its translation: CASSTGQAEGELFF.

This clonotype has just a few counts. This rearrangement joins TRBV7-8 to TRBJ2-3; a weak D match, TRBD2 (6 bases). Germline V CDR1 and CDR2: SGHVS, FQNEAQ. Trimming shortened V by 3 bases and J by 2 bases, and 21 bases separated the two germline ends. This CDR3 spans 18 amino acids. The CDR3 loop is CASSLGSRGNYYTDTQYF. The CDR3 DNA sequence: TGTGCCAGCAGCTTGGGGAGCCGCGGGAATTATTACACAGATACGCAGTATTTT.

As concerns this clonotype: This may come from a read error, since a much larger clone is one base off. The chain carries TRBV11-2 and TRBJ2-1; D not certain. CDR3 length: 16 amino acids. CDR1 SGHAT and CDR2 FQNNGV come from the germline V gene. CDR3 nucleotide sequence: TGTGCCAGCAGCTTAGAATCCCGGGCGGTTTACAATAAGCAGTTCTTC. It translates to CASSLESRAVYNKQFF.

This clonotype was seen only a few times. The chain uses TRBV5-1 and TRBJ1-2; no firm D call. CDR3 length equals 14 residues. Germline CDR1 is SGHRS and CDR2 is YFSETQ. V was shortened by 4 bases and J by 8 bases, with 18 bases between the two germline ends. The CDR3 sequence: CASSQVPDAWGYTF. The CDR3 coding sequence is TGCGCCAGCAGCCAGGTCCCGGACGCCTGGGGCTACACCTTC.

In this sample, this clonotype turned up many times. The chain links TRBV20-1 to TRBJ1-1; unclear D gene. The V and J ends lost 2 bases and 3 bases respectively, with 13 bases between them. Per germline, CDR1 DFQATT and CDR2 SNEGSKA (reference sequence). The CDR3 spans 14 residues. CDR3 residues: CSARKGGMDTEAFF. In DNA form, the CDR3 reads TGCAGTGCTAGAAAGGGAGGGATGGACACTGAAGCTTTCTTT.

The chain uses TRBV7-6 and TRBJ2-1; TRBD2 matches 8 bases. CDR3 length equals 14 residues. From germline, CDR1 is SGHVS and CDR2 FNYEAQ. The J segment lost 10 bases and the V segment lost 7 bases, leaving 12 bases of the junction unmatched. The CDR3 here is CASKLADPFGEQFF. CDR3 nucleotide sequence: TGTGCCAGCAAACTAGCGGACCCCTTCGGAGAGCAGTTCTTC.

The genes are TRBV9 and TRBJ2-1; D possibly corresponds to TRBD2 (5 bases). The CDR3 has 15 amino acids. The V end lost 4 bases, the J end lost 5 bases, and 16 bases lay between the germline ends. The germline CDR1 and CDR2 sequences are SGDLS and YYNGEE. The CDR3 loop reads CASSSGSGRHNEQFF. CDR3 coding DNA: TGTGCCAGCAGCTCGGGCAGTGGGAGACACAATGAGCAGTTCTTC.